This T cell receptor beta chain was identified during a study of T cell changes during pregnancy in multiple sclerosis. Per the germline V gene, CDR1 is SGHTA and CDR2 is FQGNSA. V dropped 1 base and J dropped 5; count of bases not matched to a gene: 5. The CDR3 has 15 residues. This clone was counted many times. Only in-frame clones appear in the TCRdb table, and some are missing; sequencing was by immunoSEQ multiplex PCR. The profile covers around 42,000 clones, with about nine tenths appearing a single time and less than 0.95% taken by the ten largest. This chain uses TRBV7-2 with TRBJ2-5; 9 bases match TRBD1. The receptor was derived from a female donor with multiple sclerosis, enrolled in a pregnancy study. Material: CD4+ T cells from peripheral blood mononuclear cells, obtained before pregnancy. CDR3 in DNA: TGTGCCAGCAGCTTAGTGGACAGGGGTGGGGAGACCCAGTACTTC. The encoded protein is CASSLVDRGGETQYF. The whole variable domain, filled in from reference TRBV7-2 and TRBJ2-5, reads GAGVSQSPSNKVTEKGKDVELRCDPISGHTALYWYRQSLGQGLEFLIYFQGNSAPDKSGLPSDRFSAERTGGSVSTLTIQRTQQEDSAVYLCASSLVDRGGETQYFGPGTRLLVL.